This T cell receptor beta chain was sequenced in a study of blood T cells in healthy people across ages. Study conclusions and caveats: Unsorted PBMCs ruled out conclusive naive versus antigen-experienced comparison.

CDR1 and CDR2 (germline): LGHNA, YNFKEQ. Between the trimmed V and J ends, which lost 3 bases and 3 bases, there was a span of 12 bases. This CDR3 is built from 15 residues. Then a second PCR, running about 7 to 11 cycles, was carried out with a sample-barcoded 5' primer and a J-beta primer mix. MiXCR, run by TCRdb on the 5' RACE reads, gives a single entry per CDR3 protein. The table lists some 1.5 million distinct CDR3 sequences, approximately 39% of them singletons. As to this clonotype: Its target is not known.

The origin of this receptor is a woman under 30 in good health. The sequenced sample was blood. V gene TRBV4-2 combines with J gene TRBJ1-5, with TRBD1 as a possible D gene (6 bases). The CDR3 protein is CASSQNREINQPQHF. CDR3 nucleotides: TGTGCCAGCAGCCAGAACAGGGAGATCAATCAGCCCCAGCATTTT.